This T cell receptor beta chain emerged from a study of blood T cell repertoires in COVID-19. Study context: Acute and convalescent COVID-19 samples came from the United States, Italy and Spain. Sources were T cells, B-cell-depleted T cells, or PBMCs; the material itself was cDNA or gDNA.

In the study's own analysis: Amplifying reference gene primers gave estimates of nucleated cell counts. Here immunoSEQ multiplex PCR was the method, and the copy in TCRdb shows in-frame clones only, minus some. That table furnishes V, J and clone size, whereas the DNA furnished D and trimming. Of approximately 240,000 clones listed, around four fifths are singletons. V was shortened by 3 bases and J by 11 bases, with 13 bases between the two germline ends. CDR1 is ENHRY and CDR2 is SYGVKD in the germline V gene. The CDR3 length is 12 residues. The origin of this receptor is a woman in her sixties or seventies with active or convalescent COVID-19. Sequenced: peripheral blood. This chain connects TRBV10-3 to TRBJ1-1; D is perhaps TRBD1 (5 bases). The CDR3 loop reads CAISEGRGPAFF. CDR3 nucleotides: TGTGCCATCAGTGAAGGGAGGGGCCCCGCTTTCTTT.